Detailed here is one TCR beta chain. Its binding antigen is unknown. No base-level quality is on record; no much larger clone is a single base apart. CD8 naive samples consisted of CD45RO-negative cells that were positively selected for CCR7, yielding a CD45RA+CCR7+ population without TemRA cells. The donors were healthy, HIV-negative adults who had no recently reported acute infections or vaccinations. All donors were Caucasian adults living in Nashville, Tennessee, USA. After blood collection by leukapheresis, PBMCs were isolated using Ficoll-Histopaque density gradient centrifugation and then cryopreserved in the vapor phase of liquid nitrogen. Analytical flow cytometry was used to check the purity and quantity of each magnetically sorted T cell population. Genomic DNA was isolated from each sorted fraction and quantified by UV absorbance on a Nanodrop 2000c. This entry belongs to a study of shared clonotypes between healthy human individuals (dated by TCRdb to about 2020). Study-level background: The cohort included a few men and a couple of women between 18 and 49 years of age. Libraries were prepared and TCR repertoires were sequenced by different laboratories using diverse techniques, in order to increase sequencing depth and limit assay-specific biases. Between about 0.8 and 9 billion PBMCs per donor were obtained by leukapheresis. Per donor, three plates each were used for CD4 naive and CD4 memory, two for CD8 naive, and one for CD8 memory. Blood TCR repertoires of five healthy adults were deeply sequenced to estimate repertoire size and the extent of clonotype sharing between individuals.

TCR CDR3 regions were amplified from genomic DNA by multiplex PCR using the deep immunoSEQ assay. Extracted genomic DNA from each cell subset was spread evenly across all wells of several immunoSEQ 96-well plates, with each plate serving as a replicate. For sorted subsets, each replicate PCR was loaded with about 0.2 ug genomic DNA, equivalent to about 30,000 T cell genomes. Purified libraries were quantified with a Qubit 3.0 fluorometer, sized on a Bioanalyzer 2100, and re-quantified with the KAPA Library Quantification kit. Every immunoSEQ 96-well plate was sequenced on a separate single-read 150-cycle Illumina NextSeq 550 flow cell. In the paper's pipeline: Because the immunoSEQ output included only junctional sequences and no quality scores, the filtering could not be the same as the filtering used for full-length reads. To assign V/J genes and CDR3, sequences were annotated using PyIR, a Python wrapper for IgBLAST v1.9, with IMGT germline references. Reads were filtered out if the reads had weak V/J assignments (E-value above 1e-6), no CDR3, stop codons, out-of-frame junctions, or ambiguous translated residues. V3J clonotypes were defined as sequences sharing the same inferred V gene, J gene, and CDR3 amino acid sequence. Percentage overlap between repertoires was calculated by dividing the number of shared unique clonotypes by the size of the smaller repertoire. Three approaches were used to assess repertoire richness: RTK rarefaction, the Chao1 estimator, and Recon v2.1 estimates of unobserved clonotypes. For all TCRbeta clonotypes obtained by the gDNA method from a few donors, generation probabilities were computed with OLGA. TCRdb holds this immuneACCESS table with in-frame rearrangements only. Some clones are missing; in checked studies, unresolved V genes explain under half, and the rest has no known cause. That table gives V, J and clone size, and the DNA gave D and trimming. The sample contains some 630,000 clones, about 96% of them found a single time. Jointly, the top ten make up roughly 0.12% of the sample.

CDR1 and CDR2 are read off the germline V gene as MDHEN and SYDVKM. At the junction V is shortened by 4 bases and J by 4 bases, with 22 bases in between. The CDR3 numbers 18 residues from cysteine through phenylalanine. Just CDR3 DNA is preserved here, 54 bases in frame from base 1. On the study overall, not on this receptor specifically: The small number of donors limited the genetic and exposure-history diversity represented. Pairwise subsampling led to the expectation that sequencing depth would affect the degree of clonotype sharing among donors. When a few donors were compared, the shared fraction of clonotypes was about 5.2% for naive CD4, around 4% for naive CD8, more than 2% for memory CD4, and around 0.4% for memory CD8. Naive subsets generally had larger estimated clonotype richness than memory subsets. Compared with non-shared clonotypes, the clonotypes found in all four sorted-subset donors had higher generation probabilities. Incomplete sequencing was indicated by rarefaction of sorted-subset datasets, despite the large sequencing depth. Only blood was sampled, and tissue TCR repertoires likely differ from those in blood.

The sequencing input was naive CD8+ T cells sorted from blood. This sample's cell subset or site label indicates: CD45RA+CCR7+. This clonotype was sampled from a woman in her 30s in good health. This receptor chain uses TRBV28 and TRBJ2-2; tentative D gene TRBD1, with 6 bases matching. Read as DNA, the sequence is TGTGCCAGCAGTTCAGCCGGGACACGCACCTTCACCACCGGGGAGCTGTTTTTT. The encoded protein is CASSSAGTRTFTTGELFF.